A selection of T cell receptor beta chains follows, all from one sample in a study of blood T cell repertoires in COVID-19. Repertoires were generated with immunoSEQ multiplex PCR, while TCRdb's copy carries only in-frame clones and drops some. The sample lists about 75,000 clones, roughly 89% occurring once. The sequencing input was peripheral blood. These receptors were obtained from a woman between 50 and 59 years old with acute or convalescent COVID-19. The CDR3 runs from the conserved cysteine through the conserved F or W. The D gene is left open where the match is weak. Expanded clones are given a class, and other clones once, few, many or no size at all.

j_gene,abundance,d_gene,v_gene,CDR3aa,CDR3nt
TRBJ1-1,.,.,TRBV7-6,CASSLGEGLIQAFF,TGTGCCAGCAGCTTAGGGGAAGGACTGATCCAAGCTTTCTTT
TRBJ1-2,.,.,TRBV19,CASSPRGDGDYGYTF,TGTGCCAGTAGTCCTAGGGGCGATGGGGACTATGGCTACACCTTC
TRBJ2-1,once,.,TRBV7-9,CASSSPRGRTDNEQFF,TGTGCCAGCAGCAGCCCCAGAGGAAGGACAGACAATGAGCAGTTCTTC
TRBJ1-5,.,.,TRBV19,CASTGNSNQPQHF,TGTGCTTCGACAGGAAATAGCAATCAGCCCCAGCATTTT
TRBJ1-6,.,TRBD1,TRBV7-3,CASSSSPTGINSPLHF,TGTGCCAGCAGCTCAAGCCCGACAGGGATTAATTCACCCCTCCACTTT
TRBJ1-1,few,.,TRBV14,CASSAQMNTEAFF,TGTGCCAGCAGCGCCCAGATGAACACTGAAGCTTTCTTT
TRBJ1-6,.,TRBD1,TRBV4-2,CASSQPMERQGYISPLHF,TGTGCCAGCAGCCAGCCTATGGAGCGACAGGGATACATCTCACCCCTCCACTTT
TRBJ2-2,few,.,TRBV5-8,CASSLAGNTGELFF,TGTGCCAGCAGCTTAGCGGGGAACACCGGGGAGCTGTTTTTT
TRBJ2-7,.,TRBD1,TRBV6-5,CASSLTMGQGEQYF,TGTGCCAGCAGTCTGACCATGGGACAGGGTGAGCAGTACTTC
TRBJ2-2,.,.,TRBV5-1,CASSLEGQWTGELFF,TGCGCCAGCAGCTTGGAGGGACAATGGACCGGGGAGCTGTTTTTT
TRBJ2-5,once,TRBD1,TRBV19,CASSIRHRQGDQETQYF,TGTGCCAGTAGTATCCGGCATAGACAGGGGGATCAAGAGACCCAGTACTTC
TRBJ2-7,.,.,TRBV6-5,CASSYSVTPYEQYF,TGTGCCAGCAGTTACTCCGTCACACCCTACGAGCAGTACTTC
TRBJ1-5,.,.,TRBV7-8,CASSLARGQKNQPQHF,TGTGCCAGCAGCTTAGCGCGCGGGCAGAAGAATCAGCCCCAGCATTTT
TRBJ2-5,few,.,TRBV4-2,CASSQESLSLETQYF,TGTGCCAGCAGCCAAGAATCACTTAGTTTAGAGACCCAGTACTTC
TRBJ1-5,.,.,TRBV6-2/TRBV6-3,CASSFQVTDQPQHF,TGTGCCAGCAGTTTTCAGGTGACCGATCAGCCCCAGCATTTT
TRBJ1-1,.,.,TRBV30,CAWSGQVNTEAFF,TGTGCCTGGAGTGGACAGGTGAACACTGAAGCTTTCTTT
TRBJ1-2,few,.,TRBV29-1,CSVEREYYGYTF,TGCAGCGTTGAGAGAGAGTACTATGGCTACACCTTC
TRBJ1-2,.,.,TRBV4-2,CASSQNGGEGYTF,TGTGCCAGCAGCCAAAATGGGGGCGAAGGCTACACCTTC
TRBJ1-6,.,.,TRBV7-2,CASSLGSGSSSPLHF,TGTGCCAGCAGCTTAGGTTCGGGGTCAAGTTCACCCCTCCACTTT
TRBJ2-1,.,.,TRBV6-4,CASSADTYNEQFF,TGTGCCAGCAGTGCGGACACATACAATGAGCAGTTCTTC
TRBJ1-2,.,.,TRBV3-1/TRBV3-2,CASSHPGGYTF,TGTGCCAGCAGTCACCCCGGGGGCTACACCTTC
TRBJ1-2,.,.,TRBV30,CAWSSQLQGGYTF,TGTGCCTGGAGTTCGCAACTACAGGGAGGCTACACCTTC
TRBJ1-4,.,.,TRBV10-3,CAISGETVNEKLFF,TGTGCCATCAGTGGGGAGACTGTTAATGAAAAACTGTTTTTT
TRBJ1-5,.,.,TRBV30,CAWSSIDSLNQPQHF,TGTGCCTGGAGTTCAATCGACAGTCTCAATCAGCCCCAGCATTTT
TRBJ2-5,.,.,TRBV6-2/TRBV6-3,CASSYVGETQYF,TGTGCCAGCAGTTACGTCGGAGAGACCCAGTACTTC
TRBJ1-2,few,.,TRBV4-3,CASSQEAVSYGYTF,TGCGCCAGCAGCCAGGAGGCGGTAAGCTATGGCTACACCTTC
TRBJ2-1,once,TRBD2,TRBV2,CATPKRDSGGFSSYNEQFF,TGTGCCACCCCTAAAAGGGATAGCGGGGGGTTTAGCTCCTACAATGAGCAGTTCTTC
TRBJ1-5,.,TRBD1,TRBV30,CAWSLDRDQPQHF,TGTGCCTGGAGCTTAGACAGGGATCAGCCCCAGCATTTT
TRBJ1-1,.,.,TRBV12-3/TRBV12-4,CASSYGRGAFF,TGTGCCAGCAGTTACGGTCGAGGAGCTTTCTTT
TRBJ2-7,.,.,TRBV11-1,CASTLGRAGEQYF,TGTGCCAGCACCCTGGGCAGGGCCGGCGAGCAGTACTTC
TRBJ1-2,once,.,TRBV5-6,CASTSGAYGYTF,TGTGCCAGCACCTCAGGGGCCTATGGCTACACCTTC
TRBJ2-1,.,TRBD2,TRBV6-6,CASILRTSGGFNEQFF,TGTGCCAGCATTCTACGGACTAGCGGGGGCTTCAATGAGCAGTTCTTC
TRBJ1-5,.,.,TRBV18,CASSPYGTNQPQHF,TGTGCCAGCTCACCATACGGGACTAATCAGCCCCAGCATTTT
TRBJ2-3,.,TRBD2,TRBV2,CASSPDLLAGSTDTQYF,TGTGCCAGCAGCCCCGATCTACTAGCGGGCAGCACAGATACGCAGTATTTT
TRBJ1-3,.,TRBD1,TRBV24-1,CATSERQGASGNTIYF,TGTGCCACCAGTGAGCGACAGGGGGCTTCTGGAAACACCATATATTTT
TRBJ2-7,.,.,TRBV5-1,CASSDQGYEQYF,TGCGCCAGCAGCGACCAGGGCTACGAGCAGTACTTC
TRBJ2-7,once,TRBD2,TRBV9,CASSVGGTSANEQYF,TGTGCCAGCAGCGTAGGAGGGACTAGCGCAAACGAGCAGTACTTC
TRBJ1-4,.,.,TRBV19,CASISLGRPNEKLFF,TGTGCCAGTATATCCCTGGGCAGACCTAATGAAAAACTGTTTTTT
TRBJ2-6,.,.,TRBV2,CASSRGPGGTSGANVLTF,TGTGCCAGCAGTAGGGGGCCCGGCGGGACCTCTGGGGCCAACGTCCTGACTTTC
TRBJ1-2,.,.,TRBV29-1,CSVGVRWRGYGHTF,TGCAGCGTTGGAGTGAGATGGCGGGGGTATGGCCACACCTTC
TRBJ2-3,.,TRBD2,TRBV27,CASSQLELAGRTDTQYF,TGTGCCAGCAGTCAGCTCGAACTAGCGGGACGCACAGATACGCAGTATTTT
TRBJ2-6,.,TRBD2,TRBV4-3,CASSPGWTSGKAGANVLTF,TGCGCCAGCAGCCCAGGCTGGACTAGCGGGAAGGCTGGGGCCAACGTCCTGACTTTC
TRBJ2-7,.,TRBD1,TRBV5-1,CASSLRTGATYEQYF,TGCGCCAGCAGCTTGCGGACAGGGGCCACCTACGAGCAGTACTTC
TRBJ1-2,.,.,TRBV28,CASSFGRGRIGYTF,TGTGCCAGCTCCTTTGGCAGGGGACGAATTGGCTACACCTTC
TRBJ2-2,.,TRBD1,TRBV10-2,CASRHVPGQGLNTGELFF,TGCGCCAGCAGGCACGTCCCGGGACAGGGGCTGAACACCGGGGAGCTGTTTTTT
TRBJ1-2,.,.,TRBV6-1,CASSEAGGRDGYTF,TGTGCCAGCAGTGAAGCAGGGGGGAGGGATGGCTACACCTTC
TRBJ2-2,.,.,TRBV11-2,CASSLRVGGPSNTGELFF,TGTGCCAGCAGCTTACGGGTGGGAGGCCCTTCGAACACCGGGGAGCTGTTTTTT
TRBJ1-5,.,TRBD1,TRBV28,CASSFSPRGNQPQHF,TGTGCCAGCAGTTTTTCGCCCAGGGGGAATCAGCCCCAGCATTTT
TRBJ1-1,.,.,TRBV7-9,CASSLALESTEAFF,TGTGCCAGCAGCTTAGCCCTGGAGTCCACTGAAGCTTTCTTT
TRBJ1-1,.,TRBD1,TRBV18,CASSPPQGAFSEAFF,TGTGCCAGCTCACCACCGCAGGGGGCGTTCTCTGAAGCTTTCTTT
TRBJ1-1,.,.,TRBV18,CASSPTRPPEAFF,TGTGCCAGCTCACCAACGAGGCCACCTGAAGCTTTCTTT
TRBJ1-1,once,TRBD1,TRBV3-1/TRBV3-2,CASSQVAGQSEAFF,TGTGCCAGCAGCCAAGTAGCGGGACAGAGTGAAGCTTTCTTT
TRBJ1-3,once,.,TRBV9,CASSGDLGDSGNTIYF,TGTGCCAGCAGCGGAGACTTGGGTGACTCTGGAAACACCATATATTTT
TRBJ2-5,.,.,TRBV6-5,CASSLESHRGTQYF,TGTGCCAGCAGCCTCGAAAGTCATCGAGGGACCCAGTACTTC
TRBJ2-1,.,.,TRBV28,CASNPVPESGDNEQFF,TGTGCCAGCAATCCCGTCCCCGAATCAGGGGACAATGAGCAGTTCTTC
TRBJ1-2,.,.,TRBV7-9,CASSPRTVYGYTF,TGTGCCAGCAGCCCCCGAACTGTTTATGGCTACACCTTC
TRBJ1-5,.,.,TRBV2,CASNQGSNNQPQHF,TGTGCCAGCAACCAGGGTAGTAACAATCAGCCCCAGCATTTT
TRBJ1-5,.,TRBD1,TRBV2,CASSDRQGTNQPQHF,TGTGCCAGCAGCGACAGACAGGGGACCAATCAGCCCCAGCATTTT
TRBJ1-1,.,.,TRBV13,CASSPTRDWNTEAFF,TGTGCCAGCAGCCCGACCAGGGATTGGAACACTGAAGCTTTCTTT
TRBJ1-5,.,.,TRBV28,CASMPAGNQPQHF,TGTGCCAGCATGCCTGCGGGCAATCAGCCCCAGCATTTT